A selection of T cell receptor beta chains follows, all from one sample in a study of siplizumab effects on memory and regulatory T cells. Some clones are missing from TCRdb's copy, which holds only in-frame ones; the method was immunoSEQ multiplex PCR. The table lists tens of thousands of clones, approximately 93% of them singletons. Material for sequencing was CD8+ T cells sorted from blood. All receptors derive from a human donor in good health. Both conserved end residues are part of each CDR3. The D gene is left open where the match is weak. Clone size is stated in some rows and not others, as once, few, many or a class when expanded.

V gene,clone size,J gene,D gene,CDR3 DNA,CDR3 protein
TRBV11-2,.,TRBJ2-1,TRBD1,TGTGCCAGCAGCTGGGTGAGGACAGGTGGCAATGAGCAGTTCTTC,CASSWVRTGGNEQFF
TRBV2,.,TRBJ2-7,.,TGTGCCAGCAGCGGGACAAGAAGCAACTACGAGCAGTACTTC,CASSGTRSNYEQYF
TRBV7-9,few,TRBJ2-7,.,TGTGCCAGCAGCCCTAGCCAGGGGACCATCTACGAGCAGTACTTC,CASSPSQGTIYEQYF
TRBV13,.,TRBJ1-1,.,TGTGCCAGCAGCTCGCAGACCCTTTCGGGCATGAACACTGAAGCTTTCTTT,CASSSQTLSGMNTEAFF
TRBV11-3,.,TRBJ2-5,TRBD2,TGTGCCAGCAGCCTGAGGGGACTAGCGGGAGAGACCCAGTACTTC,CASSLRGLAGETQYF
TRBV27,once,TRBJ2-7,.,TGTGCCAGCAGCCCAGGACAGCCAAACTACGAGCAGTACTTC,CASSPGQPNYEQYF
TRBV2,.,TRBJ2-5,TRBD2,TGTGCCAGCAGCCCGACTAGCGGGGGTCTGGAGACCCAGTACTTC,CASSPTSGGLETQYF
TRBV5-1,.,TRBJ2-7,TRBD2,TGCGCCAGCAGCTTGGGCGGGGGACTCTCCTACGAGCAGTACTTC,CASSLGGGLSYEQYF
TRBV19,once,TRBJ2-7,.,TGTGCCAGTAGTCGGAGTCTTTCCTCCTACGAGCAGTACTTC,CASSRSLSSYEQYF
TRBV5-6,.,TRBJ1-1,.,TGTGCCAGCAGCCCGACAGGGAACACTGAAGCTTTCTTT,CASSPTGNTEAFF
TRBV13,.,TRBJ2-5,.,TGTGCCAGCAGCTTAGCAGGGGTCCAAGAGACCCAGTACTTC,CASSLAGVQETQYF
TRBV13,.,TRBJ2-7,TRBD1,TGTGCCAGCAGCCCAAGCCCCCCCGGGACAGGATACTACGAGCAGTACTTC,CASSPSPPGTGYYEQYF
TRBV7-8,.,TRBJ1-2,TRBD1,TGTGCCAGCAGCTTAGAAGGGGGACAGGGTTATGGCTACACCTTC,CASSLEGGQGYGYTF
TRBV4-3,.,TRBJ1-5,.,TGCGCCAGCAGCCAAGATCTGCGTCAGAGCAATCAGCCCCAGCATTTT,CASSQDLRQSNQPQHF
TRBV28,.,TRBJ2-5,.,TGTGCCAGCAGTTTTAGTGAGACCCAGTACTTC,CASSFSETQYF
TRBV6-5,.,TRBJ1-1,TRBD1,TGTGCCAGCAGTTCGGGGACAGGGGGCACTGAAGCTTTCTTT,CASSSGTGGTEAFF
TRBV19,.,TRBJ2-4,TRBD2,TGTGCCAGTGGGAGCGGGGGGGTAGCCAAAAACATTCAGTACTTC,CASGSGGVAKNIQYF
TRBV5-5,.,TRBJ2-7,TRBD2,TGTGCCAGCAGCTTGGGCGGGGGGAGCCCCTACGAGCAGTACTTC,CASSLGGGSPYEQYF
TRBV28,.,TRBJ1-1,.,TGTGCCAGCCTTACGCCGGAAACGAACACTGAAGCTTTCTTT,CASLTPETNTEAFF
TRBV18,.,TRBJ1-1,.,TGTGCCAGCTCACCACCGAACAGATTGAACACTGAAGCTTTCTTT,CASSPPNRLNTEAFF
TRBV10-3,.,TRBJ2-7,TRBD1,TGTGCCATCAGTGAGTCGACAGGGTCCTACGAGCAGTACTTC,CAISESTGSYEQYF
TRBV27,.,TRBJ1-5,.,TGTGCCAGCAGTTTAGGCTCGGCAGAAAATCAGCCCCAGCATTTT,CASSLGSAENQPQHF
TRBV19,.,TRBJ2-7,TRBD1,TGTGCCAGTAGTATTACACAGGGGGCCTACGAGCAGTACTTC,CASSITQGAYEQYF
TRBV27,once,TRBJ2-7,.,TGTGCCAGCAGTGGAGCAATTGGCGAGCAGTACTTC,CASSGAIGEQYF
TRBV9,.,TRBJ2-3,TRBD2,TGTGCCAGCAGCCCCGGGGTAGCGGGGGTACTAGGAACAGATACGCAGTATTTT,CASSPGVAGVLGTDTQYF
TRBV6-4,.,TRBJ2-3,TRBD2,TGTGCCAGCAGTGAACTAGCGGGGGGGCCCCCAGATACGCAGTATTTT,CASSELAGGPPDTQYF